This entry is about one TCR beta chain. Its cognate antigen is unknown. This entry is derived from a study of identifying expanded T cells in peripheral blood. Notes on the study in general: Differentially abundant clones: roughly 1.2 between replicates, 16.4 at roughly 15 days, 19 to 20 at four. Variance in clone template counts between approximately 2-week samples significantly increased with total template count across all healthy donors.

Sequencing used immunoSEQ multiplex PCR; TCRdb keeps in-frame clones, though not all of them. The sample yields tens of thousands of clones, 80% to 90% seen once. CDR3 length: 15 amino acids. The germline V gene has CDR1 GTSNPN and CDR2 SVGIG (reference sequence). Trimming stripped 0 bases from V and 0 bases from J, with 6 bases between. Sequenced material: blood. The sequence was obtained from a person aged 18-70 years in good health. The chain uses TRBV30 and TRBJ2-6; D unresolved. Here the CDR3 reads CAWSVQLSGANVLTF. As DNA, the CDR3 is TGTGCCTGGAGTGTACAACTCTCTGGGGCCAACGTCCTGACTTTC.